The source of this TCR beta chain is a study of T-cell reconstitution after alpha-beta-depleted transplantation in children. This clonotype was found many times. The ends lost 1 base at V and 4 bases at J; junction bases unmatched: 7. The CDR3 spans 15 residues. CDR1 and CDR2 from the germline V gene are SGHRS and YFSETQ. Unique molecular identifiers tagged the TCRbeta library. TCRdb passed the PCR reads through MiXCR, listing each CDR3 protein once. The table lists approximately 200,000 distinct CDR3 sequences, about 14% of them singletons, with under 15% in the top ten. The chain employs TRBV5-1 and TRBJ2-7; TRBD1 agrees at 8 bases. The receptor was derived from a human donor who donated a stem cell graft to a child with acute lymphoblastic leukemia. The sample was PBMCs from the stem cell graft donor, taken from the stem cell graft. The CDR3 spells CASSLIPGQGYEQYF. Written as DNA, the CDR3 is TGCGCCAGCAGCTTGATCCCAGGACAGGGATACGAGCAGTACTTC.